This T cell receptor (beta chain) was captured by sequencing in a study of memory CD4+ T cells and cytomegalovirus serostatus. Across the study: Of the healthy Belgian adults, 9 were CMV seropositive and 20 to 30 seronegative.

The sort gate was single viable CD3+CD4+CD8-CD45RO+ cells for memory CD4+ T cells. The CDR3 spans 17 residues. V trimming: 1 base; J trimming: 2 bases; junction bases outside the gene matches: 9. CDR1 and CDR2 (germline): SGHNT, YENEEA. The method was immunoSEQ multiplex PCR; TCRdb's version includes in-frame clones alone and lacks a portion of them. The sample lists tens of thousands of clones; about 79% were seen once. The TCR comes from an adult in good health and CMV-seronegative. Input material: memory CD4+ T cells from blood. The rearrangement uses TRBV11-3 and TRBJ2-7; 9 bases align to TRBD2. Here the CDR3 reads CASSLAKTSGQTYEQYF. For the CDR3, the DNA is TGTGCCAGCAGCTTAGCCAAGACTAGCGGACAAACCTACGAGCAGTACTTC.